The 8 T cell receptor beta chains below come from one sample, sequenced in a study of cytomegalovirus exposure and HLA in healthy donors. 13 Jbeta primers and 60 Vbeta primers were used for the PCR. Here immunoSEQ multiplex PCR was the method, and the copy in TCRdb shows in-frame clones only, minus some. Altogether 90,000 to 110,000 clones are present, over 70% being singletons, with the ten largest covering about 8.3%. The sample consisted of PBMCs. All receptors come from a woman aged 35 to 49 in good health and CMV-seropositive.

The rearrangement uses TRBV5-5 and TRBJ2-2; perhaps TRBD2 as D (5 bases). The CDR3 sequence is 15 residues long. V lost 0 bases and J lost 6, with 12 bases in between. CDR1 is SGHKS, CDR2 YYEKEE, per germline (reference sequence). CDR3 amino acids: CASSLEFGRAGELFF. DNA for the CDR3: TGTGCCAGCAGCTTGGAGTTTGGGCGGGCCGGGGAGCTGTTTTTT. The whole variable domain, filled in from reference TRBV5-5 and TRBJ2-2, reads DAGVTQSPTHLIKTRGQQVTLRCSPISGHKSVSWYQQVLGQGPQFIFQYYEKEERGRGNFPDRFSARQFPNYSSELNVNALLLGDSALYLCASSLEFGRAGELFFGEGSRLTVL.

V is TRBV5-1 and J is TRBJ2-2; tentatively, D is TRBD1 (6 bases). The CDR3 is 16 amino acids. Germline lookup yields CDR1 SGHRS and CDR2 YFSETQ. Trimming left V 2 bases short and J 3 bases short, with 14 bases between. The CDR3: CASSFGVGHYTGELFF. CDR3 coding DNA: TGCGCCAGCAGCTTTGGTGTGGGACACTACACCGGGGAGCTGTTTTTT.

This chain joins TRBV18 and TRBJ1-3; unclear D gene. V was clipped by 6 bases and J by 2 bases, with 14 bases between them. Germline CDR1 reads KGHSH; CDR2 reads LQKENI. The CDR3 contains 15 residues. The CDR3 spells CASSSDFITGNTIYF. CDR3 nucleotide sequence: TGTGCCAGCTCGAGTGACTTTATCACTGGAAACACCATATATTTT.

This sequence joins TRBV2 and TRBJ1-4; 7 bases are a match to TRBD1. V lost 6 bases, J lost 13 bases, and 8 bases stayed unmatched. CDR3 length equals 12 residues. Germline V gives CDR1 SNHLY, CDR2 FYNNEI. The CDR3 DNA sequence: TGTGCCAGCAGCAGAAGTGCAGGGGGACTGTTTTTT. It translates to CASSRSAGGLFF.

This chain connects TRBV4-3 to TRBJ1-1; TRBD1 is a possible D gene (6 bases). Germline loops: CDR1 LGHNA, CDR2 YSLEER. This CDR3 is 15 amino acids long. The germline V and J ends were trimmed by 1 base and 5 bases, with 14 bases remaining between them. The CDR3 loop reads CASSQGAGGRTEAFF. The CDR3 bases are TGCGCCAGCAGCCAAGGGGCGGGGGGGCGGACTGAAGCTTTCTTT.

The chain recombines TRBV6-6 with TRBJ1-1; 9 positions agree with TRBD1. V shed 2 bases, J shed 5 bases, and the junction held 6 bases outside the gene matches. Germline V gene data show CDR1 as MNHNY and CDR2 as SVGAGI (reference sequence). CDR3 size: 15 residues. CDR3 DNA sequence: TGTGCCAGCAGTTACCTGAGACAGGGGGGTACTGAAGCTTTCTTT. Its translation is CASSYLRQGGTEAFF.

This clone was picked up one time. The gene calls are TRBV27 and TRBJ2-4, with a tentative D call TRBD1 (6 bases). Trimming removed 8 bases at V and 8 bases at J, with 13 bases between. From germline, CDR1 is MNHEY and CDR2 SMNVEV (reference sequence). CDR3 length: 12 amino acids. CDR3 sequence reads: CASRDIGHIQYF. In DNA form, the CDR3 reads TGTGCCAGCCGGGACATCGGACACATTCAGTACTTC.

The CDR3 DNA follows: TGTGCCAGCTCACCACCCGGGCAGCCCCAGCATTTT. Protein product: CASSPPGQPQHF. The chain links TRBV18 to TRBJ1-5; D not resolved. The CDR3 is made up of 12 amino acids. Trimming shortened V by 0 bases and J by 7 bases, and 4 bases separated the two germline ends. Germline V gene sequence: CDR1 KGHSH, CDR2 LQKENI.